This record looks at one T cell receptor (beta chain) sequence and its context. The data belong to a study of preoperative IRX-2 immunotherapy in early breast cancer. As for treatment: preoperative locoregional IRX-2 cytokine immunotherapy. Patients received preoperative, locoregional IRX-2 cytokine immunotherapy in a phase Ib study. The repertoire was sequenced with immunoSEQ multiplex PCR; TCRdb's copy has only in-frame clones and lacks some. The sample lists more than 25,000 clones, more than 80% occurring once. This TCR was sampled from a human donor with breast cancer. The sample here was lymph node tissue, taken after IRX-2 immunotherapy.

The CDR3 bases are TGTGCCACCAGCAGGCGCGGGAGCAATCAGCCCCAGCATTTT. The encoded protein is CATSRRGSNQPQHF. This rearrangement joins TRBV15 to TRBJ1-5; D uncertain. Trimming removed 3 bases from V and 1 base from J, with 7 bases in between. Germline V lookup: CDR1 LNHNV, CDR2 YYDKDF (reference sequence). The CDR3 has 14 residues.